The 25 T cell receptor beta chains reported below all come from one sample, sequenced in a study of molecular identifiers for immune sequencing clone quantification. A single record per CDR3 protein comes from TCRdb applying MiXCR to the PCR reads. This repertoire shows roughly 320,000 distinct CDR3 sequences, about a fifth found once; its top ten account for 0.81%. Source material: naive CD8+ T cells from blood, with Jurkat cell RNA spiked in. Subset indicated: FACS-sorted CD8+CD4-CCR7+CD45RA+ naive T cells. The receptor source for this set is a human donor in good health. Some libraries in this study had Jurkat cell RNA spiked in.

This clonotype was detected only a few times. Given the absence of the conserved phenylalanine or tryptophan at the CDR3 end, a read error is likely. V and J are TRBV19 and TRBJ1-5; TRBD1 matches at 7 bases. With 7 bases clipped from V and 3 bases from J, the junction kept 6 bases outside the gene matches. The CDR3 has 14 amino acids. Germline V gives CDR1 LNHDA, CDR2 SQIVND (reference sequence). This CDR3 is CASTQGQFNQPQHL. CDR3 in DNA: TGTGCCAGTACCCAGGGACAGTTCAATCAGCCCCAGCATCTT.

This clonotype was counted ten times or more. V gene TRBV7-6 combines with J gene TRBJ2-7; 9 bases are shared with TRBD1. Germline V CDR1 and CDR2: SGHVS, FNYEAQ. This CDR3 is built from 16 residues. V gave up 1 base and J gave up 5 bases; unmatched junction bases: 9. The CDR3 region is CASSLDRGQRFDEQYF. CDR3 coding DNA: TGTGCCAGCAGCTTAGACAGGGGGCAGAGGTTCGACGAGCAGTACTTC.

The chain recombines TRBV7-2 with TRBJ2-3; 12 bases align to TRBD2. Germline CDR1 is SGHTA and CDR2 is FQGNSA. The CDR3 loop spans 17 amino acids. Unmatched junction bases numbered 5, after V lost 2 bases and J lost 2 bases. CDR3 nucleotides: TGTGCCAGCAGCTTACCGGGACTAGCGGGCGACACAGATACGCAGTATTTT. Encoded protein: CASSLPGLAGDTDTQYF.

The chain uses TRBV2 and TRBJ1-5; D is possibly TRBD1 (5 bases). Trimming removed 3 bases from V and 5 bases from J, with 11 bases in between. The CDR3 consists of 14 residues. Germline CDR1 reads SNHLY; CDR2 reads FYNNEI. CDR3 loop: CASSDGRDHQPQHF. The CDR3 bases are TGTGCCAGCAGTGACGGCCGGGACCATCAGCCCCAGCATTTT.

This clonotype appeared many times. This sequence joins TRBV7-9 and TRBJ2-7; 8 bases align to TRBD2. J lost 5 bases, V lost 5 bases, and 11 bases had no gene match. This CDR3 has 15 residues. CDR1 SEHNR and CDR2 FQNEAQ come from the germline V gene (reference sequence). The DNA for the CDR3 is TGTGCCAGCAGCGCACACTTAGCGGGATATAACGAGCAGTACTTC. Its protein product is CASSAHLAGYNEQYF.

In regard to this clonotype: A much larger clonotype is one base distant, so this may be a read error. This chain uses TRBV6-2 or TRBV6-3 with TRBJ1-5; D perhaps matches TRBD1 (6 bases). The CDR3 has 15 residues. Germline loops: CDR1 MNHEY, CDR2 SVGEGT. The CDR3 sequence is CASSYFGTNNQPRHF. The CDR3 DNA sequence: TGTGCCAGCAGTTACTTTGGGACAAATAATCAGCCCCGGCATTTT.

Only a few counts were recorded for this clonotype. A much more abundant neighbour one base away suggests this may be a read error. The rearrangement joins TRBV6-2 or TRBV6-3 to TRBJ1-1; unclear D gene. The CDR3 is made up of 14 amino acids. Germline-derived CDR1 and CDR2 are MNHEY and SVGEGT. The CDR3 sequence: CAGSYSPGDTEAFF. In DNA form, the CDR3 reads TGTGCCGGCAGTTACTCGCCAGGCGACACTGAAGCTTTCTTT.

Remarks on this clonotype: It may be a read error: a sequence one base away is much more abundant. This chain links TRBV5-3 with TRBJ1-1, with D tentatively TRBD1 (6 bases). TRBV5-3 is treated as an ORF (open reading frame) with a function not yet certain. This CDR3 comprises 14 residues. The CDR3 here is CASSDAQGGPETFF. The CDR3 region has the DNA TGTGCCAGCAGCGACGCACAGGGAGGGCCTGAAACTTTCTTT.

This clonotype was recorded once. This sequence may be a read error, since a much larger clone differs from it by one base. The conserved phenylalanine or tryptophan normally closing the CDR3 is absent here, so this likely arose from a read error. The chain has TRBV13 and TRBJ2-7; D is undetermined. CDR1 is PRHDT and CDR2 is FYEKMQ in the germline V gene (reference sequence). Trimming removed 5 bases from V and 2 bases from J, with 13 bases in between. The CDR3 length is 14 residues. CDR3: CASSARTHTYEQYS. The CDR3 DNA reads TGTGCCAGCAGCGCGCGGACCCATACCTACGAGCAGTACTCC.

This clonotype was detected ten times or more. The CDR3 DNA reads as TGTGCCAGTAGTTCCGGACTCAAGTACGAGCAGTACTTC. This codes for CASSSGLKYEQYF. This sequence joins TRBV19 and TRBJ2-7; possibly TRBD2 for D (5 bases). Trimming shortened V by 5 bases and J by 4 bases, and 12 bases separated the two germline ends. The germline CDR1 and CDR2 sequences are LNHDA and SQIVND (reference sequence). The CDR3 consists of 13 residues.

A remark on this clonotype: This may arise from a read error, as a much more abundant clone is one base away. The chain is built from TRBV2 and TRBJ2-3; the D gene is possibly TRBD1 (5 bases). This CDR3 has 13 residues. Germline V gene lookup returns CDR1 SNHLY and CDR2 FYNNEI. CDR3 residues: CARSETREDTQYF. In nucleotides, the CDR3 is TGTGCCCGCAGTGAAACCAGGGAAGATACGCAGTATTTT.

This clonotype was counted at least ten times. V and J are TRBV19 and TRBJ2-3; no clear D. The CDR3 sequence is 13 residues long. From germline, CDR1 is LNHDA and CDR2 SQIVND (reference sequence). Trimming took off 6 bases at V and 2 bases at J, with 9 bases between the two ends. The CDR3 DNA reads TGTGCCAGTAGGGAGCTTTCCACAGATACGCAGTATTTT. Its protein product is CASRELSTDTQYF.

This clonotype has at least ten counts. The chain joins TRBV28 to TRBJ2-7; the match to TRBD2 covers 10 bases. The V gene's germline CDR1 is MDHEN and CDR2 SYDVKM. J gave up 2 bases and V 6 bases, and 7 bases lay outside the gene matches. This CDR3 has 15 residues. The CDR3 sequence is CASSTLAGAPYEQYF. For the CDR3, the DNA is TGTGCCAGCAGCACTCTAGCGGGAGCCCCCTACGAGCAGTACTTC.

V usage is TRBV13 and J usage is TRBJ2-5, with D perhaps given as TRBD1 or TRBD2 (5 bases each). Germline V gene sequence: CDR1 PRHDT, CDR2 FYEKMQ (reference sequence). CDR3 length: 14 residues. The germline V and J ends were trimmed by 5 bases and 0 bases, with 10 bases remaining between them. This CDR3 is CASSPQEDQETQYF. CDR3 in DNA: TGTGCCAGCAGCCCACAGGAGGACCAAGAGACCCAGTACTTC.

Worth noting for this clonotype: This may be a read error, as it is one base from a much larger clone. J is TRBJ2-3 and V is TRBV7-9; TRBD1 matches at 9 bases. The germline V gene encodes CDR1 SEHNR and CDR2 FQNEAQ (reference sequence). The CDR3 is 17 amino acids. The ends lost 5 bases at V and 2 bases at J; junction bases unmatched: 11. The CDR3 nucleotides read TGTGCCAGCAGCCCCAGACAGGGGGAGATAGCCACAGATACGCAGTATTTT. Amino acids: CASSPRQGEIATDTQYF.

This clonotype was counted at least ten times. V usage is TRBV30 and J usage is TRBJ1-1, with D unclear. CDR1 GTSNPN and CDR2 SVGIG come from the germline V gene (reference sequence). V shed 4 bases and J shed 7 bases, with 10 bases lying between them. The length of the CDR3 is 11 residues. CDR3 residues: CAWNTGIEAFF. The CDR3, as DNA: TGTGCCTGGAACACTGGGATTGAAGCTTTCTTT.

Note on this clonotype: A much larger clone differs from this one at a single base, so this may be a read error. The chain recombines TRBV11-2 with TRBJ1-5; weak D call: TRBD1 (5 bases). The CDR3 covers 16 residues. Germline CDR1 SGHAT, CDR2 FQNNGV. The CDR3 sequence is CASSPGLGDSNRPQHF. The CDR3 DNA follows: TGTGCCAGCAGCCCTGGCTTGGGGGATAGCAATCGGCCCCAGCATTTT.

The rearrangement joins TRBV5-4 to TRBJ2-1; D gene uncertain. The DNA end favors TRBJ2-7, so the J call may be wrong. The CDR3 consists of 15 residues. The germline V gene encodes CDR1 SGHNT and CDR2 YYREEE (reference sequence). CDR3 DNA: TGTGCCAGCAGCCCGGACCCGAGCTCCTACAATGAGCAGTACTTC. Translation: CASSPDPSSYNEQYF.

This clonotype was picked up many times. The chain employs TRBV6-5 and TRBJ2-7; maybe TRBD1 (6 bases). Between the trimmed V and J ends, which lost 3 bases and 3 bases, there was a span of 12 bases. Germline V gene sequence: CDR1 MNHEY, CDR2 SVGAGI. The CDR3 runs 14 residues. In nucleotides, the CDR3 is TGTGCCAGCAGTTATGGTGGGGGCTTCTACGAGCAGTACTTC. The encoded protein is CASSYGGGFYEQYF.

About this clonotype: A much larger clone sits a single nucleotide away, making a read error possible. The chain carries TRBV6-6 and TRBJ2-1; 8 nucleotides line up with TRBD2. The CDR3 runs to 15 residues. CDR1 and CDR2 from the germline V gene are MNHNY and SVGAGI (reference sequence). CDR3 amino acids: CASSNSGEAHNERFF. CDR3 in DNA: TGTGCCAGCAGTAATAGCGGGGAGGCCCACAATGAGCGGTTCTTC.

This clonotype was picked up many times. The genes are TRBV28 and TRBJ2-3; D gene unclear. Germline lookup yields CDR1 MDHEN and CDR2 SYDVKM. Deletions cut 9 bases from V and 0 bases from J, with 10 bases between. This CDR3 region has 13 residues. The CDR3: CASGSFSTDTQYF. CDR3 sequence (DNA): TGTGCCAGTGGAAGTTTTAGCACAGATACGCAGTATTTT.

CDR3 amino acids: CSARGTEGLDTEAFF. CDR3 nucleotide sequence: TGCAGTGCTAGGGGGACTGAGGGCTTGGACACTGAAGCTTTCTTT. This sequence joins TRBV20-1 and TRBJ1-1; tentative D call: TRBD1 (5 bases). V gave up 3 bases and J gave up 3 bases, with 17 bases separating them. Germline V lookup: CDR1 DFQATT, CDR2 SNEGSKA (reference sequence). The CDR3 is 15 residues long.

This clonotype was recorded at least ten times. J is TRBJ2-5 and V is TRBV24-1; 12 positions agree with TRBD2. The CDR3 runs to 17 residues. V gave up 2 bases and J gave up 9 bases; unmatched junction bases: 12. Germline loops: CDR1 KGHDR, CDR2 SFDVKD. CDR3 in amino acids: CATSDSGLAGPVVAQYF. CDR3 DNA: TGTGCCACCAGTGATTCAGGACTAGCGGGACCTGTAGTCGCCCAGTACTTC.

This clonotype was seen once. Being one base from a much bigger clone, this may be a read error. The rearrangement uses TRBV2 and TRBJ1-2, with TRBD1 matching 7 bases. Germline loops: CDR1 SNHLY, CDR2 FYNNEI. CDR3 length: 16 amino acids. The CDR3, as DNA: TGTGCCAGCGGTGAGTCCCGGGACAGAATTAACTATGGCTACACCTTC. Translation: CASGESRDRINYGYTF.

In regard to this clonotype: A single base separates this from a much larger clone, so it may be a read error. The rearrangement uses TRBV19 and TRBJ1-6; D is uncertain. The CDR3 spans 13 residues. Germline V lookup: CDR1 LNHDA, CDR2 SQIVND (reference sequence). The CDR3 DNA is TGTGTCAGTAGTATGGGCGGGAACTCACCCCTCCACTTT. This codes for CVSSMGGNSPLHF.